This TCR beta chain stems from a study of cytomegalovirus exposure and HLA in healthy donors. V lost 0 bases to trimming and J lost 6 bases; unmatched junction nucleotides: 10. This CDR3 region has 16 residues. Germline CDR1 is SQVTM and CDR2 is ANQGSEA. Both 60 Vbeta primers and 13 Jbeta primers went into the PCR. Some clones are missing from TCRdb's copy, which holds only in-frame ones; the method was immunoSEQ multiplex PCR. Seen here are approximately 150,000 clones, around 66% observed once, and the top ten hold around 6%. General observations from the study: Productive rates of about 87% or about 30% were seen for most TCR beta V segments in an earlier analysis. It was only CMV serostatus that was available as immune exposure information. Equally common other TCR beta chains were less clonally expanded than HLA-associated ones, a later analysis found.

Remarks on this clone: What it binds is unknown.

The TCR originated in a woman in her sixties in good health and CMV-seronegative. The chain combines TRBV29-1 with TRBJ2-2; 7 nucleotides line up with TRBD1. The sequenced sample consisted of PBMCs. This CDR3 reads CSVEEDRMSRAGELFF. The DNA for the CDR3 is TGCAGCGTTGAAGAGGACAGGATGTCGCGTGCCGGGGAGCTGTTTTTT.